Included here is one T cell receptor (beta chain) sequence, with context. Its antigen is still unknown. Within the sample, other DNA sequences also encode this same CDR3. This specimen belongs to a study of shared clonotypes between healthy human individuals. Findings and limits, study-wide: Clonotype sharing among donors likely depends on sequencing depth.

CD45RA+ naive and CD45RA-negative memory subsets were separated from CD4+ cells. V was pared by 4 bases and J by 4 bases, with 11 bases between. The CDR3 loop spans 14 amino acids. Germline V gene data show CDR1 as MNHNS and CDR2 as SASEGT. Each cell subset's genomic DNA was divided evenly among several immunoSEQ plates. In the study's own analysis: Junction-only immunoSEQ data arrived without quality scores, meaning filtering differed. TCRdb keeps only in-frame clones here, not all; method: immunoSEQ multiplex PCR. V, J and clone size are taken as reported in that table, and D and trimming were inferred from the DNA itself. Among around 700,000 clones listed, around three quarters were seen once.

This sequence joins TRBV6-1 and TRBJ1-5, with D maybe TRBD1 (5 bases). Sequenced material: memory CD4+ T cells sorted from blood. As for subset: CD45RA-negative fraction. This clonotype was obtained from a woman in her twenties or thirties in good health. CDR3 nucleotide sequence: TGTGCCAGCAGTGGATCGGGGGGAAATCAGCCCCAGCATTTT. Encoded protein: CASSGSGGNQPQHF.